This T cell receptor (beta chain) was observed in a study of blood T cells in healthy people across ages. Study-wide context: About one barcoded beta molecule per two T cells came from capture by template switching.

General observations from the study: More naive CD4+ cells and higher diversity marked long-lived donors relative to aged donors.

Every participating donor contributed around 9.5 milliliters of peripheral blood through a draw. Notes on this clonotype: The antigen is undetermined.

This CDR3 region has 14 residues. V was pared by 9 bases and J by 2 bases, with 14 bases between. Next came a second PCR, run for about 7 to 12 cycles, which used a sample-barcoded 5' primer along with a J-beta primer mix. A template-switch adaptor that had 12 random nucleotides put a tag on each cDNA molecule. Each CDR3 protein is one row after TCRdb ran MiXCR on the 5' RACE reads. In the table there are hundreds of thousands of distinct CDR3 sequences, roughly 44% of which are singletons. The receptor's source is a man in his sixties in good health. This chain joins TRBV12-3 or TRBV12-4 and TRBJ1-5; D perhaps matches TRBD1 (5 bases). The material sequenced was blood. The DNA of the CDR3 is TGTGCCAGAACCAGACTGGGGGGCAATCAGCCCCAGCATTTT. Encoded protein: CARTRLGGNQPQHF.